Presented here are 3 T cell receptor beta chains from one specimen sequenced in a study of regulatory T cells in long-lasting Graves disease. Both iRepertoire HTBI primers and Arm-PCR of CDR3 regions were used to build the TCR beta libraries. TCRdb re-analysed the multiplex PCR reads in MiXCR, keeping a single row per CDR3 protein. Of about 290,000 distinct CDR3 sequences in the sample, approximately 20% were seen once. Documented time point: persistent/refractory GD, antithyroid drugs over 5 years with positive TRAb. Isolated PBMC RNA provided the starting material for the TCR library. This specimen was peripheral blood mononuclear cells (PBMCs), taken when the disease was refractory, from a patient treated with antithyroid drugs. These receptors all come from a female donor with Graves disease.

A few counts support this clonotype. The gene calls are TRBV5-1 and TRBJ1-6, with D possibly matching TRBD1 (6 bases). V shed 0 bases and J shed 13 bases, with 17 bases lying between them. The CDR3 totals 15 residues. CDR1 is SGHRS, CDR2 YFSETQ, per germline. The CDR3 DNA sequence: TGCGCCAGCAGCTTGGCAGGGGCCGTTGTTTCCCCCCTCCACTTT. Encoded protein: CASSLAGAVVSPLHF.

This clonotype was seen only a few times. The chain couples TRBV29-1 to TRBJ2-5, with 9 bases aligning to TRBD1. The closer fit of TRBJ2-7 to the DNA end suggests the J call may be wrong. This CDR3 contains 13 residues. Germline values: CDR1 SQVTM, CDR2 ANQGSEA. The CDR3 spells CSARTGDGYEQYF. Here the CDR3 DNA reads TGCAGCGCCAGGACAGGGGATGGCTACGAGCAGTACTTC.

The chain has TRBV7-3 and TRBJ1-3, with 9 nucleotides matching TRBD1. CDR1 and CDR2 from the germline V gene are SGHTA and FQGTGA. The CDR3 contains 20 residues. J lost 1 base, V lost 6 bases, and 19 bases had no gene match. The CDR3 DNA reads TGTGCCAGCAGTACCTCAAGGACAGGGGATTGGGGGTCGTCTGGAAACACCATATATTTT. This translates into CASSTSRTGDWGSSGNTIYF.